This T cell receptor (beta chain) was identified in a study of T cells in Graves' hyperthyroidism and ophthalmopathy. Amplified TCR beta CDR3 regions derived from RNA transcripts. Carried out on the TCR CDR3, a first-round RT-PCR used the HTBI primer set. Each CDR3 protein gets one entry after TCRdb re-called the multiplex PCR reads with MiXCR. Of around 300,000 distinct CDR3 sequences listed, roughly 19% were seen once; the top ten hold under 45%. Sequencing input: blood. The clonotype comes from a man between 50 and 59 years old with Graves' ophthalmopathy.

The chain's CDR3 is CAISDPGFQVNTEAFF. CDR3 DNA: TGTGCCATCAGTGACCCAGGGTTTCAGGTGAACACTGAAGCTTTCTTT. The chain uses TRBV10-3 and TRBJ1-1, with D possibly matching TRBD1 (5 bases). Germline V gives CDR1 ENHRY, CDR2 SYGVKD. The CDR3 sequence is 16 residues long. Trimming removed 3 bases at V and 0 bases at J, with 14 bases between.